These 14 T cell receptor beta chains originate from one sample sequenced in a study of Ad26.COV2.S vaccination and SARS-CoV-2 variants. Assay used: immunoSEQ multiplex PCR; TCRdb lists only in-frame clones, some missing. This table has some 350,000 clones, approximately 90% appearing once. This specimen was peripheral blood, taken after recovery from COVID-19. These receptors all come from a human donor who had recovered from COVID-19.

The rearrangement links TRBV5-1 to TRBJ2-2; perhaps D is TRBD1 or TRBD2 (6 bases each). Germline-derived CDR1 and CDR2 are SGHRS and YFSETQ. The CDR3 covers 15 residues. V lost 4 bases to trimming and J lost 0 bases, with 10 bases between them. CDR3 amino acids: CASSAGHPNTGELFF. The CDR3 nucleotides read TGCGCCAGCAGCGCGGGACACCCGAACACCGGGGAGCTGTTTTTT.

CDR3 nucleotide sequence: TGTGCCAGTAGTTCAGACACATCATACACTGAAGCTTTCTTT. It is translated as CASSSDTSYTEAFF. The rearrangement joins TRBV19 to TRBJ1-1, with D unresolved. Germline lookup yields CDR1 LNHDA and CDR2 SQIVND (reference sequence). The V end lost 5 bases, the J end lost 3 bases, and 13 bases lay between the germline ends. The CDR3 runs 14 residues.

The genes are TRBV6-2 or TRBV6-3 and TRBJ2-7; 9 bases map to TRBD1. Per the germline V gene, CDR1 is MNHEY and CDR2 is SVGEGT. V was clipped by 5 bases and J by 4 bases; unmatched bases: 9. This CDR3 is 15 amino acids long. CDR3 coding DNA: TGTGCCAGCAGTCTTGCCCCGGGACAGGGTTACGAGCAGTACTTC. Protein sequence: CASSLAPGQGYEQYF.

A few counts support this clone. The chain has TRBV10-3 and TRBJ1-2, with D possibly being TRBD1 (6 bases). This CDR3 region has 11 residues. Germline lookup yields CDR1 ENHRY and CDR2 SYGVKD. Trimming stripped 8 bases from V and 4 bases from J, with 8 bases between. Here the CDR3 reads CAIGGAYGYTF. DNA of the CDR3: TGTGCCATCGGGGGGGCCTATGGCTACACCTTC.

The rearrangement links TRBV11-2 to TRBJ1-2; the D gene is possibly TRBD1 (6 bases). CDR1 and CDR2 from the germline V gene are SGHAT and FQNNGV. The CDR3 totals 16 residues. V shed 5 bases and J shed 0 bases, with 16 bases lying between them. The CDR3 protein is CASSPIGGRANYGYTF. The DNA of the CDR3 is TGTGCCAGCAGCCCAATTGGGGGGCGGGCTAACTATGGCTACACCTTC.

The V gene is TRBV5-1, the J gene TRBJ1-4, with D possibly TRBD1 on 5 matching bases. In germline, CDR1 is SGHRS, CDR2 YFSETQ. Trimming stripped 6 bases from V and 8 bases from J, with 17 bases between. The CDR3 runs to 14 residues. In DNA, the CDR3 is TGCGCCAGCACCGGGGGGTCGACAGAGGAAAAACTGTTTTTT. This translates into CASTGGSTEEKLFF.

Only a few counts were recorded for this clone. This rearrangement joins TRBV6-5 to TRBJ1-2; unclear D gene. Deletions cut 4 bases from V and 2 bases from J, with 8 bases between. Germline V CDR1 and CDR2: MNHEY, SVGAGI. CDR3 length equals 13 residues. CDR3 in amino acids: CASSWEVNYGYTF. CDR3 DNA: TGTGCCAGCAGTTGGGAGGTCAACTATGGCTACACCTTC.

V and J are TRBV11-1 and TRBJ1-1; TRBD1 matches 9 bases. V gave up 5 bases and J gave up 9 bases; unmatched junction bases: 13. The germline V gene encodes CDR1 SGHAT and CDR2 FQDESV (reference sequence). CDR3 length equals 15 residues. CDR3 loop: CASSPRDLQGAKAFF. CDR3 coding DNA: TGTGCCAGCAGCCCTAGAGATTTACAGGGGGCGAAAGCTTTCTTT. Full variable domain (missing parts from reference TRBV11-1 and TRBJ1-1): EAEVAQSPRYKITEKSQAVAFWCDPISGHATLYWYRQILGQGPELLVQFQDESVVDDSQLPKDRFSAERLKGVDSTLKIQPAELGDSAMYLCASSPRDLQGAKAFFGQGTRLTVV.

As DNA, the CDR3 is TGTGCCAGCAGCTCCCATACAGGGAAAGATTCACCCCTCCACTTT. Amino acids: CASSSHTGKDSPLHF. The genes are TRBV5-4 and TRBJ1-6, with a tentative D call TRBD1 (6 bases). V dropped 3 bases and J dropped 8 bases, with 15 bases sitting between them. Germline CDR1 reads SGHNT; CDR2 reads YYREEE (reference sequence). This CDR3 spans 15 amino acids. The entire variable domain, with the rest obtained from reference TRBV5-4 and TRBJ1-6, is as follows: ETGVTQSPTHLIKTRGQQVTLRCSSQSGHNTVSWYQQALGQGPQFIFQYYREEENGRGNFPPRFSGLQFPNYSSELNVNALELDDSALYLCASSSHTGKDSPLHFGNGTRLTVT.

The rearrangement uses TRBV6-6 and TRBJ2-1, with 10 bases fitting TRBD1. Germline CDR1 MNHNY, CDR2 SVGAGI (reference sequence). J was trimmed by 4 bases and V by 5 bases; bases with no gene match: 5. The CDR3 is 15 amino acids. CDR3: CASSPGQGLYNEQFF. DNA of the CDR3: TGTGCCAGCAGTCCGGGACAGGGGTTATACAATGAGCAGTTCTTC.

This chain connects TRBV6-2 or TRBV6-3 to TRBJ2-7, with D perhaps matching TRBD1 (6 bases). This CDR3 region has 14 residues. The V end lost 6 bases, the J end lost 4 bases, and 16 bases lay between the germline ends. CDR1 and CDR2 from the germline V gene are MNHEY and SVGEGT. CDR3 sequence reads: CASSRNRVSYEQYF. CDR3 in DNA: TGTGCCAGCAGCCGGAACAGGGTTTCATACGAGCAGTACTTC.

The V gene is TRBV4-1, the J gene TRBJ1-4; 8 bases fit TRBD1. The CDR3 spans 16 residues. The germline V gene has CDR1 MGHRA and CDR2 YSYEKL. The V and J ends lost 5 bases and 5 bases, in that order; junction bases with no gene match: 10. CDR3 in DNA: TGCGCCAGCAGCTATGGACAGGGTTCAAGAAATGAAAAACTGTTTTTT. Encoded protein: CASSYGQGSRNEKLFF.

The genes are TRBV19 and TRBJ1-3; 7 bases are shared with TRBD1. Trimming cost V 2 bases and J 2 bases; bases outside gene matches: 3. CDR3 length: 15 residues. CDR1 is LNHDA and CDR2 is SQIVND in the germline V gene (reference sequence). The CDR3: CASSIPTGTGNTIYF. CDR3 DNA: TGTGCCAGTAGTATACCGACAGGGACTGGAAACACCATATATTTT.

This clone was observed a few times. The V gene is TRBV18, the J gene TRBJ1-6, with D perhaps matching TRBD1 (5 bases). V was clipped by 3 bases and J by 2 bases, with 23 bases between them. The CDR3 spans 20 residues. Germline values: CDR1 KGHSH, CDR2 LQKENI. The CDR3 nucleotides are TGTGCCAGCTCACCCCCGTCCCTTAGCCTGACAGAGGCCTATAATTCACCCCTCCACTTT. This codes for CASSPPSLSLTEAYNSPLHF.